This section outlines one T cell receptor (beta chain) sequence together with its context. Profiling relied on immunoSEQ multiplex PCR, and the TCRdb table lists in-frame clones only, not all of them. This repertoire shows around 480,000 clones, 75% to 80% found once; its top ten account for under 15%. The data derive from a study of shared clonotypes between healthy human individuals. The sample comprised PBMCs. The clonotype comes from a woman aged 40 to 50 in good health. Some clones in this sample may be carry-over from other donors' samples.

The CDR3 DNA reads as TGTGCCAGCGATTGGACTAGCGGGGCGTGGGAGACCCAGTACTTC. Protein product: CASDWTSGAWETQYF. This chain links TRBV6-1 with TRBJ2-5; 12 nucleotides align to TRBD2. Germline assignment: CDR1 MNHNS and CDR2 SASEGT. V lost 8 bases, J lost 5 bases, and 9 bases stayed unmatched. This CDR3 contains 15 residues.